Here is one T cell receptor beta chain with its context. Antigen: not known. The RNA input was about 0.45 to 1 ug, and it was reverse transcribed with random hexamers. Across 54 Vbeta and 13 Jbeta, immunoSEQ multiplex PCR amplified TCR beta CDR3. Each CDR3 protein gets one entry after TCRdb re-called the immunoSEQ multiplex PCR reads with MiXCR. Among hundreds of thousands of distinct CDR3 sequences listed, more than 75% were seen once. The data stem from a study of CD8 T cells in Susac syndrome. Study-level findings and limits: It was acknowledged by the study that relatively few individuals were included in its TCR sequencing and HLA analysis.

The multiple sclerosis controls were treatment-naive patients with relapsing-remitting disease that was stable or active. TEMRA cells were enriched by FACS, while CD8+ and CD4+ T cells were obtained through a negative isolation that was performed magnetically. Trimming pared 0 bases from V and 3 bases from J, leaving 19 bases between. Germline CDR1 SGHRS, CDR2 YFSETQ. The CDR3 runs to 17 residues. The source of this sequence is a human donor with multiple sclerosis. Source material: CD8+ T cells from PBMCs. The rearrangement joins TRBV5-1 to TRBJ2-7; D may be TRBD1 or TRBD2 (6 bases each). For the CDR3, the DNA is TGCGCCAGCAGCTTGGCGGGGGTCCCGGGACAAGACTACGAGCAGTACTTC. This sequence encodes CASSLAGVPGQDYEQYF.